The clone carrying this T cell receptor beta chain was picked up many times. The antigen is unknown. This sample was taken from a study of breast tumors, draining lymph nodes, adjacent tissues. The study, taken as a whole, reports: Tumor TCR diversity was below lymph nodes but above nontumor tissue. Tumor and nontumor repertoires were significantly more similar in luminal-like than in basal-like breast cancer. The lymph node origin of tumor T cells was framed as consistent with a hypothesis, not demonstrated. Findings are consistent with lymph node origin and intratumoral expansion of most tumor T cells.

The V gene end was trimmed by 7 bases and the J gene end by 7 bases; junction bases not matched to a gene: 6. This CDR3 is 12 amino acids long. Germline lookup yields CDR1 MNHEY and CDR2 SVGAGI. Breast cancer patients provided tissue from their axillary draining lymph nodes. TCRdb called the multiplex PCR reads again in MiXCR, with one record for every CDR3 protein. The data hold under 250,000 distinct CDR3 sequences, with about 34% observed a single time. This TCR came from a female donor with breast cancer. Some clones in this sample may be carry-over from other donors' samples. The chain recombines TRBV6-5 with TRBJ2-5; 7 positions match TRBD2. Sequencing was carried out using axillary lymph node tissue. CDR3 coding DNA: TGTGCCAGCACCGCGGGAGTTGGGACCCAGTACTTC. This encodes CASTAGVGTQYF.